The entry below gives a single TCR beta chain sequence along with its context. This record belongs to a study of CD8 T cells in Susac syndrome. While CD8+ and CD4+ T cells were isolated negatively, TEMRA cells were enriched by FACS. With 1 base removed from V and 4 bases from J, the gap between germline ends came to 16 bases. This CDR3 has 16 residues. CDR1 is LGHDT and CDR2 is YNNKEL in the germline V gene (reference sequence). An input of about 0.5 to 1 ug of RNA was subjected to reverse transcription using random hexamers. Amplification of TCR beta CDR3 was carried out by immunoSEQ multiplex PCR, which covered 54 Vbeta and 13 Jbeta segments. Using its own MiXCR run on the immunoSEQ multiplex PCR reads, TCRdb lists one record per CDR3 protein. The table lists approximately 120,000 distinct CDR3 sequences, under 95% of them singletons, with around 0.24% in the top ten.

The chain carries TRBV3-1 and TRBJ1-2, with D unclear. Sequenced material: CD8+ T cells from PBMCs. This receptor was taken from a human donor with multiple sclerosis. The CDR3 spells CASSQASMVIAYGYTF. The CDR3 DNA reads as TGTGCCAGCAGCCAAGCCTCTATGGTCATTGCCTATGGCTACACCTTC.